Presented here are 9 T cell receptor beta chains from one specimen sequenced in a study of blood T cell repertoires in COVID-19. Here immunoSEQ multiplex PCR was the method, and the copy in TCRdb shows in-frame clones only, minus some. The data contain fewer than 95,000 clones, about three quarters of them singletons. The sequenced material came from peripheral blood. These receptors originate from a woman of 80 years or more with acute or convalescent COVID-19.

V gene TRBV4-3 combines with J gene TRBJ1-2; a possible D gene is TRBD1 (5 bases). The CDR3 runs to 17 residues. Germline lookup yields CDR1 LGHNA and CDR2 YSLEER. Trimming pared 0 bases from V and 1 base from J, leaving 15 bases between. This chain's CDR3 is CASSQDPGDPYNYGYTF. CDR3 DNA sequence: TGCGCCAGCAGCCAAGATCCGGGGGACCCTTATAACTATGGCTACACCTTC.

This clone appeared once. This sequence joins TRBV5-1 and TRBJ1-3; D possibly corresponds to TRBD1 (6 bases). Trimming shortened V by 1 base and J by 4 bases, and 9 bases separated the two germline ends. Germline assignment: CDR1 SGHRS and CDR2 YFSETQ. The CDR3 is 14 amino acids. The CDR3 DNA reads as TGCGCCAGCAGCTTGCAGGGGCTAGGAAACACCATATATTTT. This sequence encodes CASSLQGLGNTIYF.

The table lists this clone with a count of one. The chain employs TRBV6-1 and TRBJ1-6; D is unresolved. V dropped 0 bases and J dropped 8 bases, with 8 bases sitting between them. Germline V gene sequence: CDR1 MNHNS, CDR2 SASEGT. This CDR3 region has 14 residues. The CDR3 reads CASSEAHEDSPLHF. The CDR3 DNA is TGTGCCAGCAGTGAAGCGCACGAGGATTCACCCCTCCACTTT.

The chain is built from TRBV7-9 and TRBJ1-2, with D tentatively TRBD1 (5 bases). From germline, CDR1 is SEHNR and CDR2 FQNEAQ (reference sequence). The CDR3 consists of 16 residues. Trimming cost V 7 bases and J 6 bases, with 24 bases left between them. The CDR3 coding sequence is TGTGCCAGCACCAAAACACCCAGGGTAAAGGGCGATGGCTACACCTTC. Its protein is CASTKTPRVKGDGYTF.

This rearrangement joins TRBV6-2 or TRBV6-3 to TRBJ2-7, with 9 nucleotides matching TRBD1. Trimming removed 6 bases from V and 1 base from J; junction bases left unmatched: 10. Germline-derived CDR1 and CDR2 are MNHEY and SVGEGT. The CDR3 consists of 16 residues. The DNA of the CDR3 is TGTGCCAGCAGCCCTGACCGGGACAGGGTATCCTACGAGCAGTACTTC. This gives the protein CASSPDRDRVSYEQYF.

The CDR3 sequence: CATSDPRTGSVYGYTF. CDR3 coding DNA: TGTGCCACCAGTGATCCCCGGACAGGGTCGGTCTATGGCTACACCTTC. The chain carries TRBV24-1 and TRBJ1-2; 8 positions match TRBD1. V shed 3 bases and J 4 bases; nucleotides not matched to a gene: 9. Germline CDR1 reads KGHDR; CDR2 reads SFDVKD. The CDR3 is made up of 16 amino acids.

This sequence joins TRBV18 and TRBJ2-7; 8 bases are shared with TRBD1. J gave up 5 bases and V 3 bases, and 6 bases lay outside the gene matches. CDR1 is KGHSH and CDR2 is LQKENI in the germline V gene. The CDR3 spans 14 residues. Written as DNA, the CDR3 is TGTGCCAGCTCACCTCGACAGGGGAAGGACGAGCAGTACTTC. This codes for CASSPRQGKDEQYF.

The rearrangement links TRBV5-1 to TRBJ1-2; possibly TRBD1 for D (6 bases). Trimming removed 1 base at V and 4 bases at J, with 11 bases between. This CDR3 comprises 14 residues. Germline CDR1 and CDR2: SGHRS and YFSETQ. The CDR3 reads CASSLTQGSYGYTF. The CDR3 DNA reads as TGCGCCAGCAGCTTGACACAGGGTTCCTATGGCTACACCTTC.

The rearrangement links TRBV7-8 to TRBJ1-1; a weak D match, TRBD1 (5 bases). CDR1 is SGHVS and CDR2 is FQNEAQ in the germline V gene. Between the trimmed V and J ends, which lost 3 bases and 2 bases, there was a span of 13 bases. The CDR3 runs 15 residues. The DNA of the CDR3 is TGTGCCAGCAGCTTCCAGGGACTGACTAACACTGAAGCTTTCTTT. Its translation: CASSFQGLTNTEAFF.